The rows below give T cell receptor beta chains drawn from one sample of a study of blood T cell repertoires in COVID-19. This table comes from immunoSEQ multiplex PCR, and its TCRdb copy is limited to in-frame clones, with some not included. In the table there are about 400,000 clones, roughly 85% of which are singletons. The sequenced sample consisted of peripheral blood. These receptors originate from a woman aged 25 to 45 with active or convalescent COVID-19. Both conserved end residues are part of each CDR3. D genes are given only for firm matches. Size values are once, few and many counts, or a class for expanded clones, and some rows have none.

>TRBJ2-7|NA|NA|TRBV1
CTSSHKRAPYEQYF
TGCACCAGCAGCCACAAGCGGGCTCCCTACGAGCAGTACTTC
>TRBJ2-3|TRBD1|NA|TRBV11-3
CASSSQGAQTDTQYF
TGTGCCAGCAGCTCCCAGGGGGCGCAGACAGATACGCAGTATTTT
>TRBJ1-1|TRBD1|NA|TRBV19
CASSISTGATEAFF
TGTGCCAGTAGTATATCGACAGGGGCCACTGAAGCTTTCTTT
>TRBJ2-2|NA|NA|TRBV24-1
CATSVGGAVNTGELFF
TGTGCCACCAGTGTTGGTGGGGCGGTGAACACCGGGGAGCTGTTTTTT
>TRBJ1-3|NA|NA|TRBV18
CASSPGGTIYF
TGTGCCAGCTCCCCCGGCGGGACCATATATTTT
>TRBJ2-7|NA|NA|TRBV29-1
CSAADSGRGIYEQYF
TGCAGCGCTGCGGATTCGGGGAGGGGGATCTACGAGCAGTACTTC
>TRBJ2-1|NA|NA|TRBV11-2
CASSLDVSGIEQFF
TGTGCCAGCAGCTTAGATGTTTCCGGGATTGAGCAGTTCTTC
>TRBJ1-6|TRBD1|NA|TRBV6-5
CAGIDRANSPLHF
TGTGCCGGCATCGACAGGGCTAATTCACCCCTCCACTTT
>TRBJ1-2|TRBD1|once|TRBV5-1
CASSQIPGTAEPWDGYTF
TGCGCCAGCAGCCAGATTCCCGGGACAGCCGAACCATGGGATGGCTACACCTTC
>TRBJ1-5|NA|NA|TRBV5-1
CASSPGEWGDQPQHF
TGCGCCAGCAGCCCAGGGGAGTGGGGTGATCAGCCCCAGCATTTT